The entry below gives a single TCR beta chain sequence along with its context. Measured with immunoSEQ multiplex PCR; TCRdb has only the in-frame clones, and not every one. Of about 36,000 clones in the sample, roughly 72% are singletons; the top ten hold roughly a tenth. The data derive from a study of radiotherapy plus CTLA-4 blockade in lung cancer. Germline CDR1 and CDR2: MNHNS and SASEGT. Trimming stripped 5 bases from V and 1 base from J, with 9 bases between. The CDR3 is 13 residues long. The source was peripheral blood, collected from a patient treated with radiotherapy plus ipilimumab. V is TRBV6-1 and J is TRBJ2-7; tentative D call: TRBD1 (5 bases). This receptor was identified in a human donor with non-small cell lung cancer who had stable disease on radiotherapy plus ipilimumab. The CDR3 loop is CASSRDRSYEQYF. The DNA of the CDR3 is TGTGCCAGCAGTCGTGACAGATCCTACGAGCAGTACTTC.